This passage covers 15 T cell receptor beta chains from one sample sequenced in a study of blood T cell repertoires in COVID-19. Libraries were prepared by immunoSEQ multiplex PCR; TCRdb keeps only in-frame clonotypes and omits some of them. The sample has about 80,000 clones; around nine tenths are singletons. The specimen sequenced was peripheral blood. These receptors originate from a woman older than 75 with active or convalescent COVID-19.

The CDR3 sequence is CASSQELGRGETQYF. CDR3 in DNA: TGCGCCAGCAGCCAAGAATTGGGGAGAGGAGAGACCCAGTACTTC. The V call is TRBV4-3, the J call TRBJ2-5, with D maybe TRBD2 (5 bases). This CDR3 has 15 residues. Germline V gene sequence: CDR1 LGHNA, CDR2 YSLEER. Trimming shortened V by 0 bases and J by 4 bases, and 12 bases separated the two germline ends.

The J gene is TRBJ2-7, the V gene TRBV19; 7 bases match TRBD1. The CDR3 loop spans 14 amino acids. Unmatched junction bases numbered 6, after V lost 5 bases and J lost 2 bases. Germline CDR1 and CDR2: LNHDA and SQIVND (reference sequence). DNA for the CDR3: TGTGCCAGTAGTCCGGGACAGAAGACCTACGAGCAGTACTTC. It codes for CASSPGQKTYEQYF.

This clone was seen just once. The chain couples TRBV15 to TRBJ1-5; D possibly corresponds to TRBD1 (5 bases). V was cut by 0 bases and J by 2 bases, with 8 bases left in between. CDR1 LNHNV and CDR2 YYDKDF come from the germline V gene (reference sequence). The CDR3 runs 15 residues. The CDR3 reads CATSREGEGNQPQHF. The CDR3 coding sequence is TGTGCCACCAGCAGAGAAGGGGAAGGCAATCAGCCCCAGCATTTT. Variable domain in full (rest from reference TRBV15 and TRBJ1-5): DAMVIQNPRYQVTQFGKPVTLSCSQTLNHNVMYWYQQKSSQAPKLLFHYYDKDFNNEADTPDNFQSRRPNTSFCFLDIRSPGLGDTAMYLCATSREGEGNQPQHFGDGTRLSIL.

The chain recombines TRBV11-2 with TRBJ1-2; the D gene is possibly TRBD1 (6 bases). This CDR3 has 13 amino acids. In germline, CDR1 is SGHAT, CDR2 FQNNGV. The V gene lost 3 bases and the J gene lost 4 bases, with 9 bases spanning the gap. The CDR3 protein is CASSFRDTYGYTF. The CDR3 DNA follows: TGTGCCAGCAGCTTTCGGGACACCTATGGCTACACCTTC.

This chain links TRBV1 with TRBJ1-1; the D call of TRBD1 is as the table states it, not checked on the DNA. TRBV1 is classified as a pseudogene. The CDR3 spans 18 residues. CDR3 nucleotide sequence: TGCACCAGCAGCCAAGGAAACTATACCAGGGCGCAGGGCACTGAAGCTTTCTTT. Its translation is CTSSQGNYTRAQGTEAFF.

V usage is TRBV7-6 and J usage is TRBJ1-6, with 10 bases that match TRBD1. Germline CDR1 and CDR2: SGHVS and FNYEAQ. CDR3 length: 20 residues. Trimming took 0 bases from V and 3 from J; bases not matched to a gene: 11. The CDR3 region is CASSLALRTGGTFYNSPLHF. The CDR3 nucleotides read TGTGCCAGCAGCTTAGCCCTCCGGACAGGGGGGACCTTCTATAATTCACCCCTCCACTTT.

This chain links TRBV5-4 with TRBJ2-1; TRBD1 matches 8 bases. J was trimmed by 6 bases and V by 4 bases; bases with no gene match: 9. CDR1 and CDR2 from the germline V gene are SGHNT and YYREEE (reference sequence). The CDR3 is 15 residues long. CDR3 nucleotide sequence: TGTGCCAGCAGCCTCCGGGACAGGCCCCTCAATGAGCAGTTCTTC. Translating it yields CASSLRDRPLNEQFF.

This clone was recorded a few times. The chain uses TRBV2 and TRBJ1-2, with TRBD1 as a possible D gene (6 bases). CDR3 length equals 13 residues. V was shortened by 3 bases and J by 7 bases, with 12 bases between the two germline ends. Germline assignment: CDR1 SNHLY and CDR2 FYNNEI. The CDR3 DNA reads as TGTGCCAGCAGTGAGTGGGGGCGAGGTGGCTACACCTTC. It translates to CASSEWGRGGYTF. Based on the CDR3 plus reference TRBV2 and TRBJ1-2, the full variable domain is EPEVTQTPSHQVTQMGQEVILRCVPISNHLYFYWYRQILGQKVEFLVSFYNNEISEKSEIFDDQFSVERPDGSNFTLKIRSTKLEDSAMYFCASSEWGRGGYTFGSGTRLTVV.

In its sample, this clone was seen a few times. The chain carries TRBV19 and TRBJ2-7; 7 nucleotides align to TRBD1. The CDR3 totals 13 residues. Per germline, CDR1 LNHDA and CDR2 SQIVND (reference sequence). V gave up 1 base and J gave up 6 bases; unmatched junction bases: 3. The CDR3 loop reads CASSIGQGTEQYF. The CDR3 nucleotides read TGTGCCAGTAGTATAGGACAGGGAACCGAGCAGTACTTC.

The genes are TRBV28 and TRBJ2-7; 11 positions agree with TRBD2. Germline V gene lookup returns CDR1 MDHEN and CDR2 SYDVKM. The V gene end was trimmed by 6 bases and the J gene end by 2 bases; junction bases not matched to a gene: 6. The length of the CDR3 is 15 residues. For the CDR3, the DNA is TGTGCCAGCAGGGCTGGACTAGCGGGTACCTACGAGCAGTACTTC. This encodes CASRAGLAGTYEQYF.

The chain links TRBV29-1 to TRBJ1-1, with a weak D call TRBD1 (6 bases). V gave up 2 bases and J gave up 5 bases, with 12 bases separating them. This CDR3 comprises 13 residues. Germline V gene data show CDR1 as SQVTM and CDR2 as ANQGSEA. The CDR3 loop is CSVERIQGTEAFF. Written as DNA, the CDR3 is TGCAGCGTTGAACGTATACAGGGAACTGAAGCTTTCTTT. The full variable domain, with the rest looked up from reference TRBV29-1 and TRBJ1-1, is SAVISQKPSRDICQRGTSLTIQCQVDSQVTMMFWYRQQPGQSLTLIATANQGSEATYESGFVIDKFPISRPNLTFSTLTVSNMSPEDSSIYLCSVERIQGTEAFFGQGTRLTVV.

V gene TRBV7-9 combines with J gene TRBJ2-7, with 7 bases aligning to TRBD2. Germline-derived CDR1 and CDR2 are SEHNR and FQNEAQ (reference sequence). The CDR3 is 14 amino acids. V lost 4 bases and J lost 2; bases outside the gene matches: 5. CDR3 loop: CASSSLAVAYEQYF. The CDR3 DNA reads TGTGCCAGCAGCTCGCTAGCGGTTGCCTACGAGCAGTACTTC.

This clone was seen just once. This chain joins TRBV24-1 and TRBJ2-3, with D hard to call. V gave up 1 base and J gave up 0 bases, with 10 bases separating them. This CDR3 contains 16 residues. CDR1 is KGHDR, CDR2 SFDVKD, per germline. CDR3 in DNA: TGTGCCACCAGTGATTTTCCCGCTACTAGCACAGATACGCAGTATTTT. Translation gives CATSDFPATSTDTQYF.

The genes are TRBV27 and TRBJ1-1; tentatively, D is TRBD1 (5 bases). Germline lookup yields CDR1 MNHEY and CDR2 SMNVEV (reference sequence). This CDR3 spans 15 amino acids. Trimming took off 2 bases at V and 0 bases at J, with 10 bases between the two ends. The CDR3: CASSLIRGMNTEAFF. The CDR3 DNA sequence: TGTGCCAGCAGTTTAATTAGGGGAATGAACACTGAAGCTTTCTTT.

The chain is built from TRBV4-2 and TRBJ1-2; 7 bases agree with TRBD1. Trimming took 4 bases from V and 0 from J; bases not matched to a gene: 5. CDR1 and CDR2 from the germline V gene are LGHNA and YNFKEQ. CDR3 length: 15 residues. The CDR3 spells CASSRPGQSNYGYTF. The CDR3 DNA is TGTGCCAGCAGCCGACCGGGACAGTCTAACTATGGCTACACCTTC.